One T cell receptor beta chain is described in this entry. It lacks a known antigen. One junction end does not reproduce the germline sequence, and a read error may be involved. This specimen includes other DNA sequences encoding the same CDR3. Library construction relied on the immunoSEQ multiplex PCR assay. The source is immuneACCESS, and TCRdb retained only in-frame sequences with V and J called. Part of the clones is not carried over; for the studies checked, unresolved V genes explain less than half of this, and the remainder is unexplained. Across this sample there are about 110,000 clones, with 70% to 85% seen only once. The ten largest clones represent approximately 6.7% of the sample. These data are taken from a study of control samples from healthy donors and cancer patients (TCRdb year 2020). CDR1 and CDR2 are drawn from the germline V gene: MGHDK, SYGVNS. The CDR3 covers 14 residues, taking in both the cysteine and the phenylalanine. The retained sequence is limited to the CDR3, 42 bases, with the frame set at the first base.

The sample was blood. The V and J segments used are TRBV25-1 and TRBJ2-7, with 7 middle bases fitting TRBD1. The TCR sequence derives from a man aged 18 to 29 in good health. The encoded CDR3 is CASSDWDSSYEQYF. The bases are TGTGCCAGCAGTGATTGGGACAGTTCCTACGAACAGTACTTC.